This T cell receptor beta chain is drawn from a study of T cell clones after liver transplantation. The overall study: A pre-transplant mixed lymphocyte reaction with TCRbeta sequencing defined graft-donor-reactive clones followed in post-transplant blood. Samples came pre-transplant, pre-randomization before withdrawal, and post-randomization after withdrawal ended.

The CDR3 covers 15 residues. V lost 6 bases and J lost 0, with 15 bases in between. Per the germline V gene, CDR1 is WNHNN and CDR2 is SYGVQD (reference sequence). Some clones are missing from TCRdb's copy, which holds only in-frame ones; the method was immunoSEQ multiplex PCR. This table has approximately 6,100 clones, over 70% appearing once. Unstimulated PBMCs were sorted into CD3+CD4+ and CD3+CD8+ populations. This TCR was recovered from a human donor who received a liver transplant. The chain uses TRBV10-1 and TRBJ2-7; D possibly corresponds to TRBD2 (6 bases). This material consisted of CD8+ T cells from blood, taken before liver transplant. The CDR3 loop is CASSQKEGISYEQYF. CDR3 in DNA: TGCGCCAGCAGCCAAAAGGAGGGGATCTCCTACGAGCAGTACTTC.